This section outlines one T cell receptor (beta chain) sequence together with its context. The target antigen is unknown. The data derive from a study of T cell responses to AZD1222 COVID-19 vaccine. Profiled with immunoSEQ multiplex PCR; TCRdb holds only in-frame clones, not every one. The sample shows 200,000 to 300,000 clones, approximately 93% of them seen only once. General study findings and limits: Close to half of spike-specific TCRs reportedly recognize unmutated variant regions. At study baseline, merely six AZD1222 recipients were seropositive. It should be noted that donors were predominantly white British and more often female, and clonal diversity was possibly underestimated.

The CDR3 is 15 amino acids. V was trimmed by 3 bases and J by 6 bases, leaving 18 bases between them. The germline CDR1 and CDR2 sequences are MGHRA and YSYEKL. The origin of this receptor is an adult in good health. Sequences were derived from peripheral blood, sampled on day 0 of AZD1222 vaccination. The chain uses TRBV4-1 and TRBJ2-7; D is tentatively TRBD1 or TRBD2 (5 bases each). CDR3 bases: TGCGCCAGCAGCCAGTCGAGGGCCGAGGGGCGCGAGCAGTACTTC. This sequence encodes CASSQSRAEGREQYF.